A single sample gave rise to the 32 T cell receptor beta chains below, sequenced in a study of T cells in Graves' hyperthyroidism and ophthalmopathy. Researchers took RNA transcripts and amplified the TCR beta CDR3 regions from them. HTBI primers drove first-round RT-PCR of the TCR CDR3. TCRdb reprocessed the multiplex PCR reads via MiXCR and lists one record per CDR3 protein. The sample yields 500,000 to 600,000 distinct CDR3 sequences, about 43% seen once. The material sequenced was peripheral blood or thyroid tissue (not recorded which). Receptor source: an adult woman with Graves' disease, either hyperthyroidism or ophthalmopathy (not recorded which).

The J gene is TRBJ2-2, the V gene TRBV5-1; 12 bases match TRBD1. Germline CDR1 and CDR2: SGHRS and YFSETQ. This CDR3 region has 16 residues. J was trimmed by 5 bases and V by 6 bases; bases with no gene match: 8. CDR3 DNA: TGCGCCAGCAACCCGGGACAGGGGGCATCAACCGGGGAGCTGTTTTTT. This sequence encodes CASNPGQGASTGELFF.

Concerning this clonotype itself: A read error may be the cause here, since a much bigger clone is one base away. This chain links TRBV20-1 with TRBJ2-2; 8 positions match TRBD2. The trim removed 5 bases at V and 4 bases at J, leaving 18 bases unmatched. The CDR3 length is 18 residues. Germline V gene sequence: CDR1 DFQATT, CDR2 SNEGSKA (reference sequence). The CDR3 is CSARGSGANSEPTGELFF. DNA of the CDR3: TGCAGTGCTCGTGGTAGCGGGGCGAACTCAGAACCCACCGGGGAGCTGTTTTTT.

V usage is TRBV7-2 and J usage is TRBJ2-5; weak D call: TRBD2 (6 bases). CDR3 length: 15 amino acids. The germline V gene has CDR1 SGHTA and CDR2 FQGNSA. V was clipped by 8 bases and J by 4 bases, with 20 bases between them. The CDR3 region is CASCLGGARAETQYF. CDR3 DNA sequence: TGTGCCAGCTGTTTGGGGGGAGCACGGGCAGAGACCCAGTACTTC. The full variable domain, in which reference TRBV7-2 and TRBJ2-5 provide the parts outside the CDR3, is GAGVSQSPSNKVTEKGKDVELRCDPISGHTALYWYRQSLGQGLEFLIYFQGNSAPDKSGLPSDRFSAERTGGSVSTLTIQRTQQEDSAVYLCASCLGGARAETQYFGPGTRLLVL.

The table lists this clonotype with a count of one. J is TRBJ1-3 and V is TRBV14, with D unresolved. CDR3 length: 16 residues. The germline V gene has CDR1 SGHDN and CDR2 FVKESK. Trimming removed 1 base at V and 0 bases at J, with 10 bases between. CDR3 nucleotide sequence: TGTGCCAGCAGCCAAGGGTTGACTAGCTCTGGAAACACCATATATTTT. Translating gives CASSQGLTSSGNTIYF.

As concerns this clonotype: Possible read error: a much larger clone is one base away. The chain joins TRBV7-2 to TRBJ1-5; D is uncertain. The CDR3 is 14 amino acids. With 4 bases removed from V and 5 bases from J, the gap between germline ends came to 12 bases. From germline, CDR1 is SGHTA and CDR2 FQGNSA. The CDR3 sequence: CASSWSSRDQPQHF. DNA of the CDR3: TGTGCCAGCAGCTGGAGTTCCCGGGATCAGCCCCAGCATTTT.

This clonotype was seen just once. The V call is TRBV11-2, the J call TRBJ2-5; no reliable D call. This CDR3 region has 14 residues. V shed 3 bases and J shed 2 bases, with 10 bases lying between them. The germline V gene encodes CDR1 SGHAT and CDR2 FQNNGV. This CDR3 reads CASSFQAEQETQYF. Written as DNA, the CDR3 is TGTGCCAGCAGCTTCCAGGCGGAACAAGAGACCCAGTACTTC. Filled out from reference TRBV11-2 and TRBJ2-5, the complete variable domain reads EAGVAQSPRYKIIEKRQSVAFWCNPISGHATLYWYQQILGQGPKLLIQFQNNGVVDDSQLPKDRFSAERLKGVDSTLKIQPAKLEDSAVYLCASSFQAEQETQYFGPGTRLLVL.

There are a few counts of this clonotype. The chain uses TRBV29-1 and TRBJ2-6, with D perhaps assigned TRBD1 or TRBD2 (6 bases each). Germline CDR1 SQVTM, CDR2 ANQGSEA. The V end lost 5 bases, the J end lost 3 bases, and 11 bases lay between the germline ends. CDR3 length equals 14 residues. CDR3 nucleotides: TGCAGCGTTCTTGGGGGGCGTGGGGCCAACGTCCTGACTTTC. Translation: CSVLGGRGANVLTF.

This clonotype occurred a few times. V gene TRBV3-1 combines with J gene TRBJ2-5; 10 bases agree with TRBD2. Looked up from germline, CDR1 is LGHDT and CDR2 is YNNKEL (reference sequence). After removal of 3 bases from V and 5 bases from J, the junction contained 9 bases not matched to a gene. The CDR3 consists of 16 residues. CDR3 in DNA: TGTGCCAGCAGCCAGGGAGCGGGAGGGCCCTGGGAGACCCAGTACTTC. This sequence encodes CASSQGAGGPWETQYF.

CDR3 coding DNA: TGTGCCAGCAGCACCGCACGGGACGCGGTTGAGACCCAGTACTTC. Protein product: CASSTARDAVETQYF. The rearrangement links TRBV7-8 to TRBJ2-5; D tentatively reads TRBD1 or TRBD2 (5 bases each). Per germline, CDR1 SGHVS and CDR2 FQNEAQ. V was trimmed by 5 bases and J by 5 bases, leaving 18 bases between them. This CDR3 comprises 15 residues. Using reference TRBV7-8 and TRBJ2-5 for the parts outside the CDR3, the full variable domain is GAGVSQSPRYKVAKRGQDVALRCDPISGHVSLFWYQQALGQGPEFLTYFQNEAQLDKSGLPSDRFFAERPEGSVSTLKIQRTQQEDSAVYLCASSTARDAVETQYFGPGTRLLVL.

This clonotype was counted many times. The chain employs TRBV2 and TRBJ1-1; tentative D call: TRBD1 (6 bases). The CDR3 runs 12 residues. Germline CDR1 SNHLY, CDR2 FYNNEI. V was shortened by 2 bases and J by 7 bases, with 8 bases between the two germline ends. DNA of the CDR3: TGTGCCAGCAGTGAACTGGACAGTGAAGCTTTCTTT. This sequence encodes CASSELDSEAFF. The full variable domain, its missing parts supplied by reference TRBV2 and TRBJ1-1, is EPEVTQTPSHQVTQMGQEVILRCVPISNHLYFYWYRQILGQKVEFLVSFYNNEISEKSEIFDDQFSVERPDGSNFTLKIRSTKLEDSAMYFCASSELDSEAFFGQGTRLTVV.

This clonotype was recorded at least ten times. J is TRBJ2-5 and V is TRBV5-6; no clear D. The CDR3 extends over 15 amino acids. Germline V lookup: CDR1 SGHDT, CDR2 YYEEEE. The ends were cut back, 1 base at V and 0 bases at J, with 10 bases in the middle. The CDR3 reads CASSLIGLYQETQYF. CDR3 nucleotides: TGTGCCAGCAGCTTGATAGGGTTATACCAAGAGACCCAGTACTTC.

The gene calls are TRBV5-1 and TRBJ1-3; D gene unclear. The CDR3 has 16 residues. V gave up 2 bases and J gave up 4 bases, with 16 bases separating them. CDR1 and CDR2 from the germline V gene are SGHRS and YFSETQ. Here the CDR3 DNA reads TGCGCCAGCAGCTTCAGCGGGAACATTGCAGGAAACACCATATATTTT. Residues: CASSFSGNIAGNTIYF.

The rearrangement links TRBV7-9 to TRBJ2-5; possible D gene TRBD1, 6 bases. The CDR3 has 14 amino acids. V was pared by 4 bases and J by 2 bases, with 11 bases between. CDR1 and CDR2 from the germline V gene are SEHNR and FQNEAQ (reference sequence). The CDR3 region has the DNA TGTGCCAGCAGCTCGAGACAGGTTCAAGAGACCCAGTACTTC. This codes for CASSSRQVQETQYF.

The rearrangement joins TRBV7-2 to TRBJ2-3; 7 bases match TRBD2. The CDR3 length is 15 residues. The V gene's germline CDR1 is SGHTA and CDR2 FQGNSA. V dropped 4 bases and J dropped 6; count of bases not matched to a gene: 10. The CDR3 nucleotides are TGTGCCAGCAGCTCGGAAGGACTAGTAGTGGATACGCAGTATTTT. It translates to CASSSEGLVVDTQYF.

There are a few counts of this clonotype. CDR3: CASGRQLSGANVLTF. CDR3 in DNA: TGTGCCAGCGGAAGACAGCTTTCTGGGGCCAACGTCCTGACTTTC. The chain uses TRBV12-3 or TRBV12-4 and TRBJ2-6; TRBD1 is a possible D gene (5 bases). There are 15 residues in the CDR3. Trimming removed 8 bases from V and 1 base from J, with 12 bases in between.

This clonotype was seen repeatedly, ten times or more. The chain carries TRBV6-5 and TRBJ2-7; unclear D gene. This CDR3 contains 14 residues. V was shortened by 8 bases and J by 3 bases, with 17 bases between the two germline ends. Germline V CDR1 and CDR2: MNHEY, SVGAGI. The CDR3 here is CASGLGSRVYEQYF. The CDR3 bases are TGTGCCAGCGGGTTAGGATCTCGGGTCTACGAGCAGTACTTC.

Notes on this clonotype: The junction and the germline gene differ at one end; a read error may be behind it. This rearrangement joins TRBV3-1 to TRBJ1-1; no definite D call. Germline V CDR1 and CDR2: LGHDT, YNNKEL (reference sequence). The CDR3 length is 14 residues. In DNA, the CDR3 is TGTGCCAGCAGCCAAGGATCCGGAGCCACTAAAGCTTTCTTT. This codes for CASSQGSGATKAFF.

The V gene is TRBV10-3, the J gene TRBJ1-1; D might be TRBD1 (6 bases). Deletions cut 2 bases from V and 1 base from J, with 8 bases between. CDR3 length equals 14 residues. Germline V gives CDR1 ENHRY, CDR2 SYGVKD. The CDR3 DNA sequence: TGTGCCATCAGTGAGGCCAGGGGGAACACTGAAGCTTTCTTT. This translates into CAISEARGNTEAFF.

The chain couples TRBV7-2 to TRBJ1-4, with D uncertain. Germline V gene data show CDR1 as SGHTA and CDR2 as FQGNSA. V lost 6 bases to trimming and J lost 5 bases, with 10 bases between them. The CDR3 totals 13 residues. The CDR3 coding sequence is TGTGCCAGCAGTATCGGGGAGAATGAAAAACTGTTTTTT. It codes for CASSIGENEKLFF.

A single count supports this clonotype. The rearrangement joins TRBV7-9 to TRBJ2-7; D may correspond to TRBD1 or TRBD2 (5 bases each). This CDR3 spans 15 amino acids. V shed 5 bases and J shed 0 bases, with 14 bases lying between them. In germline, CDR1 is SEHNR, CDR2 FQNEAQ (reference sequence). The DNA of the CDR3 is TGTGCCAGCAGCCCAACAGGAGGAGGCTCCTACGAGCAGTACTTC. This encodes CASSPTGGGSYEQYF.

This clonotype was found many times. This sequence joins TRBV12-3 or TRBV12-4 and TRBJ1-5; possible D gene TRBD1, 5 bases. V was cut by 5 bases and J by 9 bases, with 14 bases left in between. The CDR3 is 13 residues long. The DNA for the CDR3 is TGTGCCAGCAGTCTGGGACCTCCGGGGCCCCAGCATTTT. It codes for CASSLGPPGPQHF.

This clonotype occurred many times. As DNA, the CDR3 is TGCGCCAGCAGCCAAGATACCGTCCGGGGAGGAAGGTACGAGCAGTACTTC. Protein product: CASSQDTVRGGRYEQYF. The chain links TRBV4-1 to TRBJ2-7; tentative D call: TRBD2 (6 bases). The CDR3 consists of 17 residues. V lost 0 bases and J lost 4, with 19 bases in between. CDR1 and CDR2 (germline): MGHRA, YSYEKL.

With respect to this clonotype: Its ends do not fully match the called genes, so a read error is possible. The chain couples TRBV7-9 to TRBJ2-3; D gene uncertain. There are 13 residues in the CDR3. Germline V lookup: CDR1 SEHNR, CDR2 FQNEAQ (reference sequence). The CDR3 is CASNPGGFDTQYF. The CDR3 coding sequence is TGCGCCAGCAACCCCGGTGGCTTTGATACGCAGTATTTT.

Here the CDR3 DNA reads TGTGCCTGCGCGGGACTCCCGCCGGAAAAACTGTTTTTT. Its translation is CACAGLPPEKLFF. This chain connects TRBV7-2 to TRBJ1-4; D possibly corresponds to TRBD1 (5 bases). Germline-derived CDR1 and CDR2 are SGHTA and FQGNSA. V lost 11 bases to trimming and J lost 8 bases, with 18 bases between them. The CDR3 length is 13 residues.

This clonotype was counted ten times or more. The chain has TRBV12-3 or TRBV12-4 and TRBJ2-2, with TRBD1 matching 10 bases. The ends lost 5 bases at V and 3 bases at J; junction bases unmatched: 9. This CDR3 region has 17 residues. For the CDR3, the DNA is TGTGCCAGCAGTCCCAGACAGGGGGCAACGGACACCGGGGAGCTGTTTTTT. Translating it yields CASSPRQGATDTGELFF.

V and J are TRBV9 and TRBJ1-1; 10 bases are a match to TRBD1. This CDR3 comprises 16 residues. Per the germline V gene, CDR1 is SGDLS and CDR2 is YYNGEE. Trimming took 0 bases from V and 7 from J; bases not matched to a gene: 9. CDR3 nucleotides: TGTGCCAGCAGCGTAGACCCCGGGACAGGGGAGAGTGAAGCTTTCTTT. Residues: CASSVDPGTGESEAFF.

The sample holds a few counts of this clonotype. The chain employs TRBV2 and TRBJ1-1, with TRBD1 as a possible D gene (5 bases). The germline V gene encodes CDR1 SNHLY and CDR2 FYNNEI. Trimming took off 9 bases at V and 11 bases at J, with 10 bases between the two ends. This CDR3 spans 9 amino acids. DNA of the CDR3: TGTGCCAGTAGGGGTCCGGCTTTCTTT. It translates to CASRGPAFF.

As DNA, the CDR3 is TGTGCCAGCAGCCTACAGGGACAGGGGGCAGAGACCCAGTACTTC. Residues: CASSLQGQGAETQYF. The chain uses TRBV3-1 and TRBJ2-5, with TRBD1 matching over 12 bases. The germline CDR1 and CDR2 sequences are LGHDT and YNNKEL (reference sequence). The CDR3 has 15 amino acids. Unmatched junction bases numbered 4, after V lost 4 bases and J lost 4 bases.

The table lists this clonotype with many counts. The chain has TRBV6-6 and TRBJ1-5; TRBD1 matches at 7 bases. Unmatched junction bases numbered 4, after V lost 5 bases and J lost 0 bases. Looked up from germline, CDR1 is MNHNY and CDR2 is SVGAGI (reference sequence). CDR3 length: 15 residues. The CDR3 protein is CASSRDSYSNQPQHF. The CDR3, as DNA: TGTGCCAGCAGTAGGGACAGCTATAGCAATCAGCCCCAGCATTTT.

As concerns this clonotype: The junction differs from germline at one of its ends, possibly a read error. The chain employs TRBV25-1 and TRBJ2-6; tentatively, D is TRBD1 (5 bases). The CDR3 covers 16 residues. From germline, CDR1 is MGHDK and CDR2 SYGVNS. The CDR3 here is CASSESGSFGTNVLTF. CDR3 sequence (DNA): TGTGCCAGCAGTGAATCAGGGTCTTTTGGGACCAACGTCCTGACTTTC.

This clonotype was seen at least ten times. The gene calls are TRBV6-4 and TRBJ1-6; D is perhaps TRBD1 (5 bases). Germline values: CDR1 MRHNA, CDR2 SNTAGT. The CDR3 consists of 13 residues. V was cut by 3 bases and J by 7 bases, with 7 bases left in between. CDR3 coding DNA: TGTGCCAGCAGTGAAGGGGAAAATTCACCCCTCCACTTT. As protein: CASSEGENSPLHF.

This clonotype was seen many times. The chain has TRBV5-1 and TRBJ2-7; 9 nucleotides align to TRBD1. Germline CDR1 reads SGHRS; CDR2 reads YFSETQ. Losses at the gene ends were 0 bases for V and 3 bases for J; bases not matched to a gene: 7. CDR3 length: 16 residues. CDR3 DNA: TGCGCCAGCAGCTTGGACGGGACAGGGACTTACTACGAGCAGTACTTC. Amino acids: CASSLDGTGTYYEQYF.